These 14 T cell receptor beta chains were sequenced from one sample in a study of immune evolution from preneoplasia to lung adenocarcinoma. Some clones are missing from TCRdb's copy, which holds only in-frame ones; the method was immunoSEQ multiplex PCR. The sample has about 4,000 clones; 87% are singletons. Sequencing used FFPE minimally invasive lung adenocarcinoma tissue. The source is a donor older than 65 with lung adenocarcinoma.

The chain links TRBV27 to TRBJ2-5; tentatively, D is TRBD2 (6 bases). The CDR3 contains 14 residues. Per the germline V gene, CDR1 is MNHEY and CDR2 is SMNVEV (reference sequence). Between the trimmed V and J ends, which lost 2 bases and 5 bases, there was a span of 12 bases. In nucleotides, the CDR3 is TGTGCCAGCAGTTTAGGAGGGGTTCGGGAGACCCAGTACTTC. Protein sequence: CASSLGGVRETQYF.

This chain connects TRBV4-2 to TRBJ2-2, with D unresolved. Germline loops: CDR1 LGHNA, CDR2 YNFKEQ. There are 15 residues in the CDR3. Trimming took 0 bases from V and 9 from J, leaving 14 bases between them. The CDR3 DNA reads as TGTGCCAGCAGCCAAGATTCGGTCGGGTCCCGGGAGCTGTTTTTT. Translation gives CASSQDSVGSRELFF.

The J gene is TRBJ2-3, the V gene TRBV14, with TRBD2 identical over 7 bases. The CDR3 has 13 residues. V lost 3 bases to trimming and J lost 6 bases; unmatched junction nucleotides: 3. Germline CDR1 SGHDN, CDR2 FVKESK. The CDR3 here is CASSQGEGDTQYF. The CDR3 nucleotides are TGTGCCAGCAGCCAGGGGGAGGGCGATACGCAGTATTTT.

The CDR3 reads CAWNAHSARGFF. The CDR3 DNA is TGTGCCTGGAATGCCCACTCCGCTCGGGGATTCTTC. The rearrangement links TRBV30 to TRBJ2-1; D possibly corresponds to TRBD2 (5 bases). CDR3 length: 12 residues. Trimming removed 4 bases from V and 16 bases from J, with 20 bases in between. Germline V lookup: CDR1 GTSNPN, CDR2 SVGIG (reference sequence). Drawing the rest from reference TRBV30 and TRBJ2-1, the complete variable domain is SQTIHQWPATLVQPVGSPLSLECTVEGTSNPNLYWYRQAAGRGLQLLFYSVGIGQISSEVPQNLSASRPQDRQFILSSKKLLLSDSGFYLCAWNAHSARGFFGPGTRLTVL.

The gene calls are TRBV30 and TRBJ1-2, with D unclear. Germline V lookup: CDR1 GTSNPN, CDR2 SVGIG (reference sequence). The CDR3 covers 13 residues. Trimming took 4 bases from V and 8 from J, leaving 17 bases between them. The CDR3 DNA sequence: TGTGCCTGGAACGAGGGTTACACGTCAGGCTACACCTTC. Protein product: CAWNEGYTSGYTF.

The chain couples TRBV4-1 to TRBJ2-5, with TRBD1 identical over 10 bases. J was trimmed by 5 bases and V by 3 bases; bases with no gene match: 3. The CDR3 sequence is 14 residues long. Germline lookup yields CDR1 MGHRA and CDR2 YSYEKL. In DNA form, the CDR3 reads TGCGCCAGCAGCCAGACAGGGGGCCTGGAGACCCAGTACTTC. Translated, it gives CASSQTGGLETQYF.

This clone came up once. The rearrangement links TRBV28 to TRBJ1-1; no firm D call. This CDR3 comprises 12 residues. The V end lost 2 bases, the J end lost 10 bases, and 11 bases lay between the germline ends. Per the germline V gene, CDR1 is MDHEN and CDR2 is SYDVKM. In DNA, the CDR3 is TGTGCCAGCAGTTTAAGGACCGGTCGAGCTTTCTTT. Its translation: CASSLRTGRAFF.

This clone has a handful of counts. This chain links TRBV7-9 with TRBJ2-7; 9 bases match TRBD1. Trimming removed 1 base from V and 1 base from J; junction bases left unmatched: 8. Per the germline V gene, CDR1 is SEHNR and CDR2 is FQNEAQ (reference sequence). The CDR3 runs 17 residues. The CDR3 DNA sequence: TGTGCCAGCAGCTTAGAAGGGGGGGGGACAGGGTCCTACGAGCAGTACTTC. Translating it yields CASSLEGGGTGSYEQYF.

The chain is built from TRBV7-2 and TRBJ1-2, with D maybe TRBD1 (5 bases). From germline, CDR1 is SGHTA and CDR2 FQGNSA. The germline V and J ends were trimmed by 2 bases and 8 bases, with 12 bases remaining between them. The CDR3 consists of 13 residues. The CDR3, as DNA: TGTGCCAGCAGCTTATTCCCAGGGAGCGGCTACACCTTC. Translated: CASSLFPGSGYTF.

This rearrangement joins TRBV30 to TRBJ2-1; 11 bases match TRBD2. The ends lost 4 bases at V and 7 bases at J; junction bases unmatched: 6. CDR3 length: 14 residues. Germline assignment: CDR1 GTSNPN and CDR2 SVGIG (reference sequence). CDR3 DNA: TGTGCCTGGAAGGTAGCGGGAGGGCTGAATGAGCAGTTCTTC. This gives the protein CAWKVAGGLNEQFF.

V and J are TRBV5-5 and TRBJ2-2, with a possible D match to TRBD2 (6 bases). The length of the CDR3 is 13 residues. Germline V gene sequence: CDR1 SGHKS, CDR2 YYEKEE (reference sequence). Trimming took off 0 bases at V and 7 bases at J, with 7 bases between the two ends. Here the CDR3 reads CASSLVGGGELFF. The CDR3 bases are TGTGCCAGCAGCTTGGTCGGGGGCGGGGAGCTGTTTTTT.

This rearrangement joins TRBV7-9 to TRBJ2-5, with D perhaps TRBD1 (6 bases). The CDR3 totals 15 residues. Between the trimmed V and J ends, which lost 1 base and 3 bases, there was a span of 12 bases. Germline V gene lookup returns CDR1 SEHNR and CDR2 FQNEAQ (reference sequence). The CDR3 DNA is TGTGCCAGCAGCTTAGTATCGACAGGAAAAGAGACCCAGTACTTC. Translating it yields CASSLVSTGKETQYF.

The J gene is TRBJ1-1, the V gene TRBV5-1; no clear D. The CDR3 is made up of 14 amino acids. Germline V CDR1 and CDR2: SGHRS, YFSETQ. With 5 bases removed from V and 2 bases from J, the gap between germline ends came to 13 bases. The chain's CDR3 is CASSSGRGNTEAFF. The CDR3 DNA is TGCGCCAGCAGTTCGGGCCGGGGTAACACTGAAGCTTTCTTT. Full variable domain (missing parts from reference TRBV5-1 and TRBJ1-1): KAGVTQTPRYLIKTRGQQVTLSCSPISGHRSVSWYQQTPGQGLQFLFEYFSETQRNKGNFPGRFSGRQFSNSRSEMNVSTLELGDSALYLCASSSGRGNTEAFFGQGTRLTVV.

The genes are TRBV27 and TRBJ1-4; 7 bases are shared with TRBD1. This CDR3 comprises 13 residues. With V trimmed by 7 bases and J by 7 bases, 6 bases remained unmatched. From germline, CDR1 is MNHEY and CDR2 SMNVEV (reference sequence). Written as DNA, the CDR3 is TGTGCCAGCACTAGGGGGCATGGTGAAAAACTGTTTTTT. Protein product: CASTRGHGEKLFF.